Included here is one T cell receptor beta chain sequence, with context. V was pared by 2 bases and J by 4 bases, with 16 bases between. Germline V CDR1 and CDR2: SGDLS, YYNGEE. The length of the CDR3 is 15 residues. Per the original data handling: Reference gene primer amplification in the assay estimated nucleated cell counts. Repertoires were generated with immunoSEQ multiplex PCR, while TCRdb's copy carries only in-frame clones and drops some. V and J calls and clone size are given by that table; D and trimming were obtained from the DNA. The table lists about 59,000 clones, 75% to 95% of them singletons, with roughly 9% in the top ten. This record belongs to a study of blood T cell repertoires in COVID-19.

The sample comprised peripheral blood. The V and J genes are TRBV9 and TRBJ2-7; maybe TRBD1 (6 bases). This clonotype was sampled from a human donor in a cohort sampled during active COVID-19. The CDR3 reads CASSVATTGMYEQYF. Written as DNA, the CDR3 is TGTGCCAGCAGCGTCGCGACCACAGGGATGTACGAGCAGTACTTC.